The rows below give T cell receptor beta chains drawn from one sample of a study of T cells in Graves' hyperthyroidism and ophthalmopathy. TCRdb analysed the multiplex PCR reads with MiXCR anew, one entry per CDR3 protein. The table lists about 600,000 distinct CDR3 sequences, 14% of them singletons. The sample taken for sequencing was blood. These receptors came from a woman between 18 and 29 years old with Graves' ophthalmopathy. Each CDR3 is given with its conserved first and last residue. D genes are given only for firm matches. The listing skips clone size in some rows; elsewhere it reads once, few, many or a size class.

d_call j_call v_call clone_size cdr3_aa cdr3_nt
TRBD2 TRBJ2-5 TRBV2 many CASSRLAGRETQYF TGTGCCAGCAGTCGACTAGCGGGCAGAGAGACCCAGTACTTC
TRBD1 TRBJ2-1 TRBV7-9 many CASSPTGGTYNEQFF TGTGCCAGCAGCCCGACAGGGGGAACCTACAATGAGCAGTTCTTC
TRBD2 TRBJ2-5 TRBV30 many CAVGAGGETQYF TGTGCCGTCGGGGCGGGAGGAGAGACCCAGTACTTC
TRBD1 TRBJ1-6 TRBV2 many CAYGQGDSPLHF TGTGCCTATGGACAGGGGGATTCACCCCTCCACTTT
- TRBJ1-2 TRBV12-3/TRBV12-4 few CASSFPPKGDYGYTF TGTGCCAGCAGTTTTCCCCCGAAGGGCGACTATGGCTACACCTTC
- TRBJ2-2 TRBV30 many CAAPMPNTGELFF TGTGCCGCCCCTATGCCCAACACCGGGGAGCTGTTTTTT
TRBD2 TRBJ2-3 TRBV10-3 many CAISEGASGRLVDTQYF TGTGCCATCAGTGAAGGGGCTAGCGGGAGACTGGTAGATACGCAGTATTTT
- TRBJ1-2 TRBV29-1 - CSVEAGAGQSLLGTF TGCAGCGTTGAAGCAGGGGCAGGTCAGAGTTTGTTAGGTACCTTC
- TRBJ2-3 TRBV4-2 few CASSQVAATDTQYF TGTGCCAGCAGCCAAGTCGCGGCCACAGATACGCAGTATTTT
TRBD1 TRBJ2-7 TRBV28 many CASRGTGQGAYEQYF TGTGCCAGCAGGGGTACGGGGCAGGGGGCCTACGAGCAGTACTTC
TRBD2 TRBJ2-5 TRBV24-1 few CATAAGETQYF TGTGCCACCGCAGCGGGGGAGACCCAGTACTTC
TRBD1 TRBJ2-7 TRBV6-1 few CASRGQGAFEQYF TGTGCCAGCAGGGGACAGGGGGCTTTCGAGCAGTACTTC
TRBD2 TRBJ2-1 TRBV5-4 many CASSTSSGYSYNEQFF TGTGCCAGCAGCACCTCTAGCGGGTACTCCTACAATGAGCAGTTCTTC